The entry below describes one TCR beta chain. This sample was taken from a study of early T cells in non-severe SARS-CoV-2 infection. Study details: The study sequenced bulk RNA from unsorted whole blood, with chains unpaired.

Individual cDNA molecules carried attached unique molecular identifiers. MiXCR, run by TCRdb on the 5' RACE reads, gives a single entry per CDR3 protein. The sample contains tens of thousands of distinct CDR3 sequences, about 13% of which appear only once. Per the germline V gene, CDR1 is SGHTA and CDR2 is FQGNSA. V lost 5 bases, J lost 13 bases, and 8 bases stayed unmatched. The CDR3 contains 14 residues. Input material: whole blood. The clonotype originates from an adult who was a healthcare worker with PCR-confirmed SARS-CoV-2 infection or an uninfected control (not recorded which). The V call is TRBV7-2, the J call TRBJ1-4, with 12 nucleotides matching TRBD1. In nucleotides, the CDR3 is TGTGCCAGCAGCCCCGGGACAGGGGGCTTCGGACTGTTTTTT. The encoded protein is CASSPGTGGFGLFF.